This T cell receptor (beta chain) was retrieved from a study of regulatory T cells in long-lasting Graves disease. As for the study in general: Recently diagnosed Graves' patients had received antithyroid drugs for under 3 months. Broader study findings: The TCR repertoire of persistent Graves' patients was less diverse than that of newly diagnosed ones. Persistent disease showed a preference for TRBV28, TRBJ1-2 and TRBJ2-5.

This clonotype was recorded at least ten times. Its antigen is not known. The CDR3 spans 16 residues. V shed 5 bases, J shed 0 bases, and the junction held 6 bases outside the gene matches. Germline assignment: CDR1 MDHEN and CDR2 SYDVKM. Time point: newly diagnosed GD, antithyroid drugs for less than 3 months. Extracted PBMC RNA gave rise to the TCR library. Patients all came to the study from an endocrinology department in Xi'an, China. Libraries of TCR beta came from iRepertoire HTBI primers plus Arm-PCR of CDR3 regions. TCRdb reprocessed the multiplex PCR reads via MiXCR and lists one record per CDR3 protein. There are approximately 270,000 distinct CDR3 sequences in the sample; more than 15% occur only once, and 14% lies in the top ten. These data also formed part of another study, on T cells in Graves' hyperthyroidism and ophthalmopathy.

Material: peripheral blood mononuclear cells (PBMCs), obtained at new diagnosis, from a patient treated with antithyroid drugs. The receptor was derived from a woman aged 25-40 years with Graves disease. The gene calls are TRBV28 and TRBJ2-3; 9 bases align to TRBD2. CDR3: CASSPAGLASTDTQYF. CDR3 DNA: TGTGCCAGCAGTCCCGCGGGACTAGCTAGCACAGATACGCAGTATTTT.